These 31 T cell receptor beta chains came from one sample sequenced in a study of blood T cells in healthy people across ages. Sample-barcoded 5' priming and a J-beta primer mix drove a second PCR of roughly 6 to 12 cycles. One entry per CDR3 protein results from TCRdb running MiXCR on the 5' RACE reads. The repertoire holds hundreds of thousands of distinct CDR3 sequences, with 52% as singletons. Source material: blood. These receptors were taken from a woman aged 80 or older in good health.

The rearrangement uses TRBV7-2 and TRBJ2-7; D assignment may be TRBD1 or TRBD2 (5 bases each). The V end lost 2 bases, the J end lost 2 bases, and 13 bases lay between the germline ends. CDR1 is SGHTA and CDR2 is FQGNSA in the germline V gene. The CDR3 sequence is 15 residues long. The CDR3 spells CASSLFGDPTYEQYF. CDR3 nucleotide sequence: TGTGCCAGCAGCTTATTCGGGGACCCAACCTACGAGCAGTACTTC.

V gene TRBV5-1 combines with J gene TRBJ1-5; D gene ambiguous. Germline V gives CDR1 SGHRS, CDR2 YFSETQ. V lost 7 bases, J lost 6 bases, and 14 bases lay in between. The CDR3 length is 13 residues. CDR3 sequence (DNA): TGCGCCAGCTCCGATGGTGCGGGTCAGCCCCAGCATTTT. Translation gives CASSDGAGQPQHF.

In this sample, this clonotype turned up a few times. The chain combines TRBV2 with TRBJ2-1; weak D call: TRBD2 (6 bases). V was shortened by 11 bases and J by 12 bases, with 26 bases between the two germline ends. The germline CDR1 and CDR2 sequences are SNHLY and FYNNEI. This CDR3 has 14 residues. The CDR3 region is CARQDGLFTGGQFF. For the CDR3, the DNA is TGTGCCCGACAAGACGGACTATTCACGGGTGGGCAGTTCTTC.

V usage is TRBV11-3 and J usage is TRBJ2-1; D is ambiguous. The CDR3 length is 12 residues. The germline CDR1 and CDR2 sequences are SGHNT and YENEEA. With 7 bases removed from V and 3 bases from J, the gap between germline ends came to 7 bases. The CDR3 DNA reads as TGTGCCAGCAAACGAATCTACAATGAGCAGTTCTTC. It codes for CASKRIYNEQFF.

There are many counts of this clonotype. V is TRBV7-2 and J is TRBJ2-3; tentatively, D is TRBD1 (5 bases). The CDR3 totals 15 residues. Germline CDR1 reads SGHTA; CDR2 reads FQGNSA. The V end lost 5 bases, the J end lost 0 bases, and 12 bases lay between the germline ends. The chain's CDR3 is CASSPRQISTDTQYF. The CDR3 nucleotides are TGTGCCAGCAGCCCCAGACAGATTAGCACAGATACGCAGTATTTT.

In regard to this clonotype: A read error may be the cause here, since a much bigger clone is one base away. The V and J genes are TRBV27 and TRBJ2-1; 8 bases align to TRBD1. V lost 6 bases, J lost 10 bases, and 11 bases stayed unmatched. This CDR3 is built from 14 residues. Germline V gives CDR1 MNHEY, CDR2 SMNVEV (reference sequence). CDR3 in DNA: TGTGCCAGCAGAGGACAGGGCTGGTCCTACGAGCAGTTCTTC. This gives the protein CASRGQGWSYEQFF.

The genes are TRBV20-1 and TRBJ2-1; 10 bases match TRBD2. The CDR3 runs 15 residues. Germline CDR1 and CDR2: DFQATT and SNEGSKA (reference sequence). V lost 5 bases, J lost 4 bases, and 8 bases stayed unmatched. CDR3 residues: CSAPLTSGAYNEQFF. As DNA, the CDR3 is TGCAGTGCTCCCCTCACTAGCGGGGCTTACAATGAGCAGTTCTTC.

Notes on this clonotype: The junction differs from germline at one of its ends, possibly a read error. This chain joins TRBV6-5 and TRBJ2-5; a weak D match, TRBD2 (7 bases). The CDR3 is made up of 15 amino acids. Germline V CDR1 and CDR2: MNHEY, SVGAGI. CDR3 loop: CASSYSGGRGETQYF. The DNA of the CDR3 is TGTGCCAGCAGTTACTCGGGGGGGCGGGGAGAGACCCAATACTTC.

This chain connects TRBV4-3 to TRBJ2-1; D possibly corresponds to TRBD1 (5 bases). Germline V lookup: CDR1 LGHNA, CDR2 YSLEER. V was trimmed by 5 bases and J by 6 bases, leaving 11 bases between them. The CDR3 totals 13 residues. The CDR3 reads CASSAQASNEQFF. The CDR3 nucleotides read TGCGCCAGCAGCGCACAGGCCAGCAATGAGCAGTTCTTC.

Concerning this clonotype itself: This could be a read error, since a much larger clone is one nucleotide away. V usage is TRBV25-1 and J usage is TRBJ1-2; D unresolved. The length of the CDR3 is 12 residues. From germline, CDR1 is MGHDK and CDR2 SYGVNS. Trimming took 1 base from V and 12 from J, leaving 12 bases between them. CDR3 DNA sequence: TGTGCCAGCAGTGAATTTGGACTCGGCCACACCTTC. This translates into CASSEFGLGHTF.

Notes on this clonotype: Possible read error: a much larger clone is one base away. The V and J genes are TRBV5-1 and TRBJ2-5; TRBD2 agrees at 7 bases. V dropped 0 bases and J dropped 11; count of bases not matched to a gene: 13. This CDR3 has 15 amino acids. Germline CDR1 SGHRS, CDR2 YFSETQ. CDR3 region: CASSLASGVTNEQYF. The CDR3 bases are TGCGCCAGCAGCTTGGCGAGCGGGGTCACCAATGAGCAGTACTTC. Together with reference TRBV5-1 and TRBJ2-5, the CDR3 gives the full variable domain: KAGVTQTPRYLIKTRGQQVTLSCSPISGHRSVSWYQQTPGQGLQFLFEYFSETQRNKGNFPGRFSGRQFSNSRSEMNVSTLELGDSALYLCASSLASGVTNEQYFGPGTRLLVL.

The V and J genes are TRBV7-2 and TRBJ2-1, with a possible D match to TRBD2 (5 bases). The CDR3 runs 14 residues. Germline-derived CDR1 and CDR2 are SGHTA and FQGNSA. V lost 0 bases to trimming and J lost 8 bases, with 11 bases between them. In DNA form, the CDR3 reads TGTGCCAGCAGCTTAGCAGAGGGAATACATGAGCAGTTCTTC. This translates into CASSLAEGIHEQFF.

This chain uses TRBV27 with TRBJ2-3, with 9 nucleotides matching TRBD2. CDR3 size: 16 residues. Unmatched junction bases numbered 8, after V lost 7 bases and J lost 0 bases. Germline V gene sequence: CDR1 MNHEY, CDR2 SMNVEV (reference sequence). The DNA for the CDR3 is TGTGCCAGCACCACGACTAGCGGATCTAGCACAGATACGCAGTATTTT. The encoded protein is CASTTTSGSSTDTQYF.

Comment on this clonotype: This sequence is one base from a far larger clone and is likely a read error. Because the CDR3 is missing its conserved closing phenylalanine or tryptophan, this is likely a read error. This chain joins TRBV6-1 and TRBJ2-1; TRBD1 aligns across 12 bases. The CDR3 runs 15 residues. The germline V gene has CDR1 MNHNS and CDR2 SASEGT. The junction had 4 bases not matched to a gene; V was cut back by 3 bases and J by 7 bases. This CDR3 reads CASSDRDRGRNEQFL. As DNA, the CDR3 is TGTGCCAGCAGTGACCGGGACAGGGGGCGGAATGAGCAGTTCTTA.

In this sample, this clonotype turned up a few times. This chain links TRBV5-1 with TRBJ2-3; either TRBD1 or TRBD2 may supply D (5 bases each). The germline gives CDR1 SGHRS, CDR2 YFSETQ. The CDR3 spans 17 residues. Trimming took off 4 bases at V and 0 bases at J, with 18 bases between the two ends. CDR3 loop: CASSRWSQGASTDTQYF. The CDR3 DNA is TGCGCCAGCAGCAGATGGTCGCAGGGAGCAAGCACAGATACGCAGTATTTT.

There are a few counts of this clonotype. This chain joins TRBV5-1 and TRBJ1-4; 9 bases are shared with TRBD1. The length of the CDR3 is 17 residues. The V gene's germline CDR1 is SGHRS and CDR2 YFSETQ. J was trimmed by 5 bases and V by 0 bases; bases with no gene match: 8. CDR3 protein: CASSLGQGGDYNEKLFF. The CDR3 coding sequence is TGCGCCAGCAGCTTGGGACAGGGGGGCGACTACAATGAAAAACTGTTTTTT.

This clonotype has a count of ten or more. V is TRBV12-3 or TRBV12-4 and J is TRBJ2-3, with D unresolved. The CDR3 is made up of 15 amino acids. V lost 1 base to trimming and J lost 1 base, with 9 bases between them. As DNA, the CDR3 is TGTGCCAGCAGTTTAGATTGGACCCGCACAGATACGCAGTATTTT. Translation: CASSLDWTRTDTQYF.

This sequence joins TRBV7-9 and TRBJ2-2, with D tentatively TRBD1 (5 bases). V shed 0 bases and J shed 0 bases, with 8 bases lying between them. The CDR3 spans 16 residues. Germline CDR1 reads SEHNR; CDR2 reads FQNEAQ (reference sequence). Here the CDR3 DNA reads TGTGCCAGCAGCTTAGCGAGGACAACGAACACCGGGGAGCTGTTTTTT. Protein sequence: CASSLARTTNTGELFF.

This clonotype has only a few counts. The CDR3 region has the DNA TGTGCCAGCTCACCGGGACTAGCCTCCTACAATGAGCAGTTCTTC. Its translation: CASSPGLASYNEQFF. The chain uses TRBV18 and TRBJ2-1, with TRBD2 identical over 9 bases. This CDR3 contains 15 residues. The trim removed 3 bases at V and 0 bases at J, leaving 0 bases unmatched. The germline V gene has CDR1 KGHSH and CDR2 LQKENI.

This clonotype was counted ten times or more. The chain is built from TRBV7-2 and TRBJ2-5; D might be TRBD1 or TRBD2, each matching 5 bases. The CDR3 sequence is 15 residues long. CDR1 is SGHTA and CDR2 is FQGNSA in the germline V gene. V shed 5 bases and J shed 4 bases, with 17 bases lying between them. The CDR3, as DNA: TGTGCCAGCAGCACGGGCCCGCACGGGGCAGAGACCCAGTACTTC. Its translation is CASSTGPHGAETQYF.

This chain uses TRBV20-1 with TRBJ1-4; 9 bases agree with TRBD1. The CDR3 extends over 14 amino acids. Per the germline V gene, CDR1 is DFQATT and CDR2 is SNEGSKA (reference sequence). CDR3 nucleotides: TGCAGCATCAACCCGGGACAGGGTAATGAAAAACTGTTTTTT. It codes for CSINPGQGNEKLFF.

The chain combines TRBV6-2 or TRBV6-3 with TRBJ2-1; maybe TRBD2 (5 bases). Trimming removed 0 bases at V and 3 bases at J, with 18 bases between. This CDR3 is 18 amino acids long. CDR1 MNHEY and CDR2 SVGEGT come from the germline V gene. The CDR3: CASSYSPPGIGIYNEQFF. Here the CDR3 DNA reads TGTGCCAGCAGTTACTCCCCGCCCGGGATAGGGATCTACAATGAGCAGTTCTTC.

This clonotype has ten or more counts. V is TRBV29-1 and J is TRBJ1-2, with a possible D match to TRBD1 (6 bases). The CDR3 is 15 residues long. V lost 3 bases and J 5 bases, leaving 19 bases between the germline ends. Germline V gives CDR1 SQVTM, CDR2 ANQGSEA. Written as DNA, the CDR3 is TGCAGCGTTGAGTTTGTGGGAAGGGGGTCTTATGGCTACACCTTC. Translating gives CSVEFVGRGSYGYTF.

This clonotype occurred many times. The chain combines TRBV29-1 with TRBJ2-1; D tentatively reads TRBD1 or TRBD2 (5 bases each). The CDR3 loop spans 12 amino acids. Trimming removed 1 base at V and 6 bases at J, with 7 bases between. CDR1 and CDR2 from the germline V gene are SQVTM and ANQGSEA. This chain's CDR3 is CSVEVGGNEQFF. For the CDR3, the DNA is TGCAGCGTTGAAGTTGGGGGCAATGAGCAGTTCTTC.

CDR3: CASSLRIGRSSYEQYF. The CDR3 bases are TGTGCCAGCAGTTTACGCATCGGGAGAAGTTCCTACGAGCAGTACTTC. The chain recombines TRBV27 with TRBJ2-7; TRBD2 is a possible D gene (6 bases). This CDR3 is 16 amino acids long. Germline V gives CDR1 MNHEY, CDR2 SMNVEV (reference sequence). V gave up 2 bases and J gave up 1 base, with 15 bases separating them.

This clonotype was counted a single time. This chain joins TRBV12-3 or TRBV12-4 and TRBJ1-2; possibly TRBD1 for D (6 bases). This CDR3 comprises 13 residues. Trimming removed 5 bases from V and 4 bases from J, with 11 bases in between. For the CDR3, the DNA is TGTGCCAGCAGTCGGACAGACTCCTATGGCTACACCTTC. This translates into CASSRTDSYGYTF.

This clonotype was recorded a few times. This chain links TRBV28 with TRBJ2-4, with 7 bases lining up with TRBD1. The V gene end was trimmed by 5 bases and the J gene end by 0 bases; junction bases not matched to a gene: 7. The CDR3 has 16 residues. Germline loops: CDR1 MDHEN, CDR2 SYDVKM. In DNA, the CDR3 is TGTGCCAGCAGTCTAACAGGGGTGATAGCCAAAAACATTCAGTACTTC. Translating gives CASSLTGVIAKNIQYF.

This clonotype was counted many times. The chain links TRBV10-3 to TRBJ2-7; maybe TRBD1 (5 bases). Trimming cost V 0 bases and J 12 bases, with 21 bases left between them. The CDR3 is made up of 15 amino acids. CDR1 ENHRY and CDR2 SYGVKD come from the germline V gene. CDR3 sequence reads: CAISESIFQGRDPYF. CDR3 bases: TGTGCCATCAGTGAGTCGATCTTTCAGGGCCGCGATCCGTACTTC.

J is TRBJ2-7 and V is TRBV20-1; D perhaps matches TRBD1 (5 bases). The CDR3 has 13 amino acids. V was trimmed by 8 bases and J by 0 bases, leaving 14 bases between them. CDR1 and CDR2 (germline): DFQATT, SNEGSKA (reference sequence). In DNA form, the CDR3 reads TGCAGTCCCAAACGACAGAGCTCCTACGAGCAGTACTTC. It is translated as CSPKRQSSYEQYF.

This clonotype was seen a handful of times. The V gene is TRBV7-9, the J gene TRBJ2-1; 12 nucleotides align to TRBD2. CDR3 length: 16 amino acids. Per germline, CDR1 SEHNR and CDR2 FQNEAQ (reference sequence). J gave up 4 bases and V 4 bases, and 5 bases lay outside the gene matches. In nucleotides, the CDR3 is TGTGCCAGCAGCTACATTGGACTAGCGGGGTACAATGAGCAGTTCTTC. Its translation is CASSYIGLAGYNEQFF.

This clonotype was counted a single time. V usage is TRBV28 and J usage is TRBJ2-4, with D unclear. The CDR3 is made up of 13 amino acids. Germline CDR1 MDHEN, CDR2 SYDVKM. The V and J ends lost 4 bases and 5 bases respectively, with 9 bases between them. The CDR3 here is CASSWANQNIQYF. The DNA for the CDR3 is TGTGCCAGCAGTTGGGCAAACCAAAACATTCAGTACTTC.